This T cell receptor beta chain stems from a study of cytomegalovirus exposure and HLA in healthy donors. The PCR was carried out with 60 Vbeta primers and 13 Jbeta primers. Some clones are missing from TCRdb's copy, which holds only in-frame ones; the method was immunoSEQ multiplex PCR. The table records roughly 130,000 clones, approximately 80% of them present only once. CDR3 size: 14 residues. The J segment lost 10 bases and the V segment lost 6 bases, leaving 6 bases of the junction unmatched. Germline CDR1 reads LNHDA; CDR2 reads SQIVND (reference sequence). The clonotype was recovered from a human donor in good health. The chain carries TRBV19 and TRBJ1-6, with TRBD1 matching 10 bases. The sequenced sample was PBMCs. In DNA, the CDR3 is TGTGCCAGTAGCAGGGACAGGGGAGGGTCACCCCTCCACTTT. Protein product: CASSRDRGGSPLHF.